Below are 12 T cell receptor beta chains sequenced from a single sample in a study of vaccination effects on CD4 cells after COVID-19. Their antigens are not known. Scientists isolated CD4+ T cells after a roughly nine-day culture period ended. Participants each got two BNT162b2 or mRNA-1273 vaccine doses. The protocol was immunoSEQ multiplex PCR, while the TCRdb copy is restricted to in-frame clones and leaves out a portion. The sample holds about 40,000 clones, around 71% seen once. The source was CD4+ T cells from PBMCs cultured without peptide, collected after COVID-19 vaccination. The receptor source for this set is a human donor who received a COVID-19 vaccine.

This clone turned up a few times. The V and J genes are TRBV19 and TRBJ1-5, with D possibly matching TRBD1 (5 bases). CDR3 length equals 15 residues. Germline lookup yields CDR1 LNHDA and CDR2 SQIVND (reference sequence). Trimming shortened V by 3 bases and J by 1 base, and 10 bases separated the two germline ends. The CDR3 DNA reads TGTGCCAGTAGTATTGGCAGGGAAAGCAATCAGCCCCAGCATTTT. Translating it yields CASSIGRESNQPQHF.

This sequence joins TRBV6-1 and TRBJ2-2; D call uncertain. CDR1 is MNHNS and CDR2 is SASEGT in the germline V gene. This CDR3 has 14 amino acids. V was cut by 2 bases and J by 0 bases, with 4 bases left in between. This CDR3 reads CASSETANTGELFF. The CDR3 DNA follows: TGTGCCAGCAGTGAAACCGCGAACACCGGGGAGCTGTTTTTT.

The chain has TRBV29-1 and TRBJ1-1, with D possibly TRBD1 on 6 matching bases. The CDR3 covers 12 residues. In germline, CDR1 is SQVTM, CDR2 ANQGSEA. V lost 3 bases to trimming and J lost 10 bases, with 15 bases between them. The CDR3 DNA is TGCAGCGTTGACAACAGGGCGGTGTCAGCTTTCTTT. Translating it yields CSVDNRAVSAFF.

The chain recombines TRBV10-3 with TRBJ1-2; 10 bases are a match to TRBD1. The V gene's germline CDR1 is ENHRY and CDR2 SYGVKD. This CDR3 has 13 amino acids. With V trimmed by 6 bases and J by 6 bases, 4 bases remained unmatched. The chain's CDR3 is CAIRMTGGDGYTF. The DNA for the CDR3 is TGTGCCATCAGGATGACAGGGGGCGATGGCTACACCTTC.

The V and J genes are TRBV29-1 and TRBJ2-3, with TRBD1 matching over 7 bases. Trimming took 4 bases from V and 0 from J; bases not matched to a gene: 10. The CDR3 runs 16 residues. Per germline, CDR1 SQVTM and CDR2 ANQGSEA. The CDR3 DNA is TGCAGCGTTGGACCCGGGACAGAGCCTAGCACAGATACGCAGTATTTT. This sequence encodes CSVGPGTEPSTDTQYF.

The J gene is TRBJ2-1, the V gene TRBV11-2; possibly TRBD1 or TRBD2 for D (5 bases each). Germline CDR1 SGHAT, CDR2 FQNNGV. Trimming shortened V by 5 bases and J by 7 bases, and 21 bases separated the two germline ends. The CDR3 is 16 residues long. CDR3 bases: TGTGCCAGCAGCCCAAGAGGGGCCCCTCGCCGTAATGAGCAGTTCTTC. It encodes CASSPRGAPRRNEQFF.

The chain carries TRBV4-1 and TRBJ2-7; the D call may be TRBD1 or TRBD2 (5 bases each). The germline V gene encodes CDR1 MGHRA and CDR2 YSYEKL. CDR3 length: 15 amino acids. Deletions cut 1 base from V and 5 bases from J, with 15 bases between. Here the CDR3 DNA reads TGCGCCAGCAGCCAAGGGTCTCGGGGCAGCCACGAGCAGTACTTC. This encodes CASSQGSRGSHEQYF.

Note on this clone: At one boundary the junction diverges from the germline segment, which might be a read error. The rearrangement joins TRBV10-3 to TRBJ2-7; 7 bases match TRBD1. CDR1 and CDR2 from the germline V gene are ENHRY and SYGVKD. CDR3 length: 13 residues. In DNA, the CDR3 is TGCGCCTTGAGGGACAGAAACTCCTACGAGCAGTACTTC. Its protein product is CALRDRNSYEQYF.

The rearrangement links TRBV7-9 to TRBJ1-2; TRBD1 might be the D (5 bases). Germline CDR1 reads SEHNR; CDR2 reads FQNEAQ (reference sequence). Trimming took off 5 bases at V and 4 bases at J, with 14 bases between the two ends. The CDR3 spans 14 residues. In DNA, the CDR3 is TGTGCCAGCAGCCAGTCGGGAGGGACCTATGGCTACACCTTC. Residues: CASSQSGGTYGYTF.

The chain couples TRBV5-1 to TRBJ1-6; possibly TRBD1 for D (6 bases). CDR3 length: 14 residues. Trimming stripped 1 base from V and 6 bases from J, with 8 bases between. Germline V gene lookup returns CDR1 SGHRS and CDR2 YFSETQ. CDR3 protein: CASSLSDSNSPLHF. DNA for the CDR3: TGCGCCAGCAGCTTGTCGGACAGTAATTCACCCCTCCACTTT. The whole variable domain, remainder taken from reference TRBV5-1 and TRBJ1-6, is KAGVTQTPRYLIKTRGQQVTLSCSPISGHRSVSWYQQTPGQGLQFLFEYFSETQRNKGNFPGRFSGRQFSNSRSEMNVSTLELGDSALYLCASSLSDSNSPLHFGNGTRLTVT.

J is TRBJ2-3 and V is TRBV7-9; 10 nucleotides match TRBD1. The V gene end was trimmed by 2 bases and the J gene end by 1 base; junction bases not matched to a gene: 3. The CDR3 sequence is 16 residues long. CDR1 is SEHNR and CDR2 is FQNEAQ in the germline V gene (reference sequence). CDR3 DNA sequence: TGTGCCAGCAGCTTAATCGGGACAGGGGGCACAGATACGCAGTATTTT. Translated, it gives CASSLIGTGGTDTQYF. Using reference TRBV7-9 and TRBJ2-3 for the parts outside the CDR3, the full variable domain is DTGVSQNPRHKITKRGQNVTFRCDPISEHNRLYWYRQTLGQGPEFLTYFQNEAQLEKSRLLSDRFSAERPKGSFSTLEIQRTEQGDSAMYLCASSLIGTGGTDTQYFGPGTRLTVL.

A few counts support this clone. The CDR3 loop is CAIGLAAYEQYF. In DNA form, the CDR3 reads TGTGCCATCGGACTAGCGGCCTACGAGCAGTACTTC. The chain recombines TRBV10-3 with TRBJ2-7; 10 nucleotides line up with TRBD2. This CDR3 spans 12 amino acids. J gave up 2 bases and V 8 bases, and 0 bases lay outside the gene matches. The germline V gene encodes CDR1 ENHRY and CDR2 SYGVKD.